The source of this TCR beta chain is a study of T cell responses to AZD1222 COVID-19 vaccine. Findings and limits, study-wide: Donors skewed white British and female; clonal diversity was possibly underestimated. CD4 TCRs associated with vaccination spanned spike, dominating at 160-218 and 743-854.

TCRdb's copy holds only in-frame clones and misses some; the assay was immunoSEQ multiplex PCR. The sample lists under 50,000 clones, approximately 90% occurring once. Regarding this clone: The target antigen is unknown.

This material consisted of peripheral blood, taken 28 days after the second AZD1222 dose. The sequence derives from an adult who received the AZD1222 COVID-19 vaccine.

This CDR3 is CASSGGLALNEQFF. The DNA for the CDR3 is TGTGCCAGCAGTGGGGGACTAGCCCTCAATGAGCAGTTCTTC. The V call is TRBV2, the J call TRBJ2-1; 9 bases map to TRBD2. Germline CDR1 is SNHLY and CDR2 is FYNNEI. Trimming at V came to 4 bases and at J to 6 bases, leaving 4 bases not matched to a gene. The length of the CDR3 is 14 residues.